This is a list of T cell receptor beta chains from one sample in a study of Ad26.COV2.S vaccination and SARS-CoV-2 variants. This table comes from immunoSEQ multiplex PCR, and its TCRdb copy is limited to in-frame clones, with some not included. This table holds about half a million clones, around 89% found once. Source: peripheral blood, taken in a trial of Ad26.COV2.S vaccine versus placebo. These receptors originate from a person aged 18-60 years who received the Ad26.COV2.S COVID-19 vaccine or a placebo. CDR3s include the opening cysteine and the closing phenylalanine or tryptophan. A D gene is named only where the DNA matches it firmly.

v_call: TRBV7-3
d_call: -
j_call: TRBJ2-3
cdr3_nt: TGTGCCAGCAGCTTAACGGTGTTAGATACGCAGTATTTT
cdr3_aa: CASSLTVLDTQYF

v_call: TRBV5-1
d_call: -
j_call: TRBJ2-4
cdr3_nt: TGCGCCAGCAGCACCTTAGGGGCCCCTGGGGGCATTCAGTACTTC
cdr3_aa: CASSTLGAPGGIQYF

v_call: TRBV5-1
d_call: TRBD1
j_call: TRBJ2-1
cdr3_nt: TGCGCCAGCAGCTTGGGGACAGGGGGCTATGAGCAGTTCTTC
cdr3_aa: CASSLGTGGYEQFF

v_call: TRBV27
d_call: TRBD1
j_call: TRBJ1-2
cdr3_nt: TGTGCCAGCAGTCCCGGACAGGGGGCGCAATTTGTTATTGGCTACACCTTC
cdr3_aa: CASSPGQGAQFVIGYTF

v_call: TRBV7-8
d_call: -
j_call: TRBJ1-3
cdr3_nt: TGTGCCAGCAGCAGACAGCCTGGGGGAAACACCATATATTTT
cdr3_aa: CASSRQPGGNTIYF

v_call: TRBV19
d_call: -
j_call: TRBJ2-7
cdr3_nt: TGTGCCAGTAGTGAACAGGGAGAATGGAACTACGAGCAGTACTTC
cdr3_aa: CASSEQGEWNYEQYF

v_call: TRBV2
d_call: TRBD2
j_call: TRBJ2-1
cdr3_nt: TGTGCCAGCAGTGGAGGCGGGGGCTCCTACAATGAGCAGTTCTTC
cdr3_aa: CASSGGGGSYNEQFF

v_call: TRBV2
d_call: -
j_call: TRBJ2-3
cdr3_nt: TGTGCCAGCAGTTCTGAGGTTGGGACTTACAATACGCAGTATTTT
cdr3_aa: CASSSEVGTYNTQYF

v_call: TRBV4-2
d_call: -
j_call: TRBJ2-1
cdr3_nt: TGTGCCAGCAGCCAAGATCAGGGGTTCTACAATGAGCAGTTCTTC
cdr3_aa: CASSQDQGFYNEQFF

v_call: TRBV18
d_call: -
j_call: TRBJ1-5
cdr3_nt: TGTGCCAGCTCACCAGGAGCAGGAGGGGATCAGCCCCAGCATTTT
cdr3_aa: CASSPGAGGDQPQHF

v_call: TRBV6-5
d_call: -
j_call: TRBJ1-2
cdr3_nt: TGTGCCAGCAGTTCGACGAATCTCCACTATGGCTACACCTTC
cdr3_aa: CASSSTNLHYGYTF

v_call: TRBV18
d_call: -
j_call: TRBJ2-2
cdr3_nt: TGTGCCAGCTCACCACTGGCCCAGGGGGGCACCGGGGAGCTGTTTTTT
cdr3_aa: CASSPLAQGGTGELFF